These T cell receptor beta chains were read from a single sample in a study of identical twins. TCRdb ran MiXCR on the 5' RACE reads and lists one entry per CDR3 protein. The data contain around 340,000 distinct CDR3 sequences, approximately 10% of them singletons. The sample consisted of naive T cells sorted from blood. Receptor source: a woman aged 45 to 65 in good health. Each CDR3 is given with its conserved first and last residue. The order of the fields is D gene, clone size, V gene, J gene, CDR3 DNA, CDR3 protein. The D gene is left open where the match is weak. Not every row has a clone size; where given, it reads once, few, many or a size class.

.,.,TRBV5-1,TRBJ2-7,TGCGCCAGCAGCTTGGGGGGGCTAGCGGAAATGTACGAGCAGTACTTC,CASSLGGLAEMYEQYF
.,many,TRBV12-3/TRBV12-4,TRBJ1-3,TGTGCCAGCAGCCCAGCGGGATGGGGAAACACCATATATTTT,CASSPAGWGNTIYF
TRBD1,few,TRBV6-2/TRBV6-3,TRBJ1-1,TGTGCCAGCGAGGGGGCTGGGAACACTGAAGCTTTCTTT,CASEGAGNTEAFF
TRBD2,.,TRBV20-1,TRBJ2-3,TGCAGTGCCCTGTTAGCGGGAGCTCACTCGCAGTATTTT,CSALLAGAHSQYF
.,.,TRBV27,TRBJ2-1,TGTGCCAGCAGTTTCGGACTCCTCGTCGATGAGCAGTTCTTC,CASSFGLLVDEQFF
.,once,TRBV21-1,TRBJ1-6,TGTGCCAGCGACGCCGACAGGCCGAATTCACCCCTCCACTTT,CASDADRPNSPLHF
.,many,TRBV27,TRBJ1-6,TGTGCCAGCAAGAAAGAGGTCTTAAATTCACCCCTCCACTTT,CASKKEVLNSPLHF
.,.,TRBV20-1,TRBJ1-5,TGCAGTGCTGGCCGGACAGTGTATCAGCCCCAGCATTTT,CSAGRTVYQPQHF
.,many,TRBV5-1,TRBJ1-1,TGCGCCAGCAGCCAACCAGGGGACACTGAAGCTTTCTTT,CASSQPGDTEAFF
.,many,TRBV15,TRBJ2-1,TGTGCCACCAGCAGAGAGCTAGCGAGGGACAATGAGCAGTTCTTC,CATSRELARDNEQFF
TRBD2,.,TRBV6-6,TRBJ2-7,TGTGCCAGCAGTGAACCGGGACTAGCGGGAGGATCGAACGAGCAGTACTTC,CASSEPGLAGGSNEQYF
.,many,TRBV4-2,TRBJ2-2,TGTGCCAGCAGCCAAGATCGGAACACCGGGGAGCTGTTTTTT,CASSQDRNTGELFF
TRBD1,few,TRBV20-1,TRBJ2-7,TGCAGTGCTAGAAGAATGGACAGGGAATCCTACGAGCAGTACTTC,CSARRMDRESYEQYF
.,few,TRBV5-6,TRBJ2-5,TGTGCCAGCAGCTTGGCCCTAGGGTCTTACCAAGAGACCCAGTACTTC,CASSLALGSYQETQYF
.,few,TRBV7-9,TRBJ2-2,TGTGCCAGCAGCTCCTTCGAAGTCACCGGGGAGCTGTTTTTT,CASSSFEVTGELFF
TRBD1,many,TRBV3-1,TRBJ2-7,TGTGCCAGCAGCCATCCCGGGACAGCTCTTTTCTACGAGCAGTACTTC,CASSHPGTALFYEQYF
TRBD2,.,TRBV13,TRBJ2-5,TGTGCCAGCAGCCTAACTAGCGGGAGGGAGCAAGAGACCCAGTACTTC,CASSLTSGREQETQYF
TRBD2,.,TRBV12-3/TRBV12-4,TRBJ2-7,TGTGCCAGCACTCCCCATAGCGGGCCTTACGAGCAGTACTTC,CASTPHSGPYEQYF
TRBD2,few,TRBV7-2,TRBJ2-1,TGTGCCAGCAGCGTGGGGCTACTAGCGCCCGGCAATGAGCAGTTCTTC,CASSVGLLAPGNEQFF
.,many,TRBV3-1,TRBJ1-1,TGTGCCAGCAGCCAAGCAGGGAACACTGAAGCTTTCTTT,CASSQAGNTEAFF
.,.,TRBV7-9,TRBJ1-2,TGTGCCAGCAGCTTAGCGCATCTTGGCTACACCTTC,CASSLAHLGYTF
TRBD1,many,TRBV20-1,TRBJ1-3,TGCAGTGCTAGAGATCTTAGTTGGACAGGGGGCTCTGGAAACACCATATATTTT,CSARDLSWTGGSGNTIYF
TRBD1,.,TRBV7-3,TRBJ1-1,TGTGCCAGCAGCTTACAGGGGGTGGGCGTGGGGACTGAAGCTTTCTTT,CASSLQGVGVGTEAFF